This TCR beta chain came from a study of cytomegalovirus exposure and HLA in healthy donors. TCRdb's table, derived via immunoSEQ multiplex PCR, lists solely in-frame clones and lacks some. The top ten hold 2.6% of the sample, which has approximately 220,000 clones, approximately 90% seen once. General study points: Altogether, some 160 TCR beta chains were recorded as cytomegalovirus-associated. That first-cohort TCR clusters tended to co-occur in the roughly 120 validation repertoires was found in a later analysis. Using the classifier, cytomegalovirus status was reportedly diagnosed with high specificity and sensitivity.

Of note for this clone: The antigen remains unidentified.

Separation from the roughly 680-subject first cohort characterized the roughly 130-subject validation cohort, to which the donors belonged. Germline V gives CDR1 SQVTM, CDR2 ANQGSEA. This CDR3 spans 13 amino acids. With 1 base removed from V and 5 bases from J, the gap between germline ends came to 10 bases. Sequencing was carried out using PBMCs. The chain has TRBV29-1 and TRBJ2-3; tentatively, D is TRBD1 (5 bases). The sequence was collected from a man younger than 35 in good health and CMV-seronegative. The CDR3 is CSVEGQSKDTQYF. The CDR3 bases are TGCAGCGTTGAAGGACAGAGTAAAGATACGCAGTATTTT.